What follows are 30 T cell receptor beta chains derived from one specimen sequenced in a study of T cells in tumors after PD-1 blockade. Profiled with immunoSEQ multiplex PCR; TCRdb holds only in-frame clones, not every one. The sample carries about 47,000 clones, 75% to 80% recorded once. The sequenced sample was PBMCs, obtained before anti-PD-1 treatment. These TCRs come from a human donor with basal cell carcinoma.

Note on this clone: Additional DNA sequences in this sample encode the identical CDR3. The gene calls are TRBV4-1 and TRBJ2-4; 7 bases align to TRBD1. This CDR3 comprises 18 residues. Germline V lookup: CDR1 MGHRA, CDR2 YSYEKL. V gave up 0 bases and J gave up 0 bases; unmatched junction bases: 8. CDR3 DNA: TGCGCCAGCAGCCAAGATCGACGGGACAGTGTAGCCAAAAACATTCAGTACTTC. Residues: CASSQDRRDSVAKNIQYF.

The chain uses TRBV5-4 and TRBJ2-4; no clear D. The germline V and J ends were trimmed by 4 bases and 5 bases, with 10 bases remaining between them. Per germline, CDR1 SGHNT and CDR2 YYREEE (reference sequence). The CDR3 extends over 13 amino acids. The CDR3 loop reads CASSRNNENIQYF. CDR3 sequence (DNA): TGTGCCAGCAGCCGGAATAACGAAAACATTCAGTACTTC.

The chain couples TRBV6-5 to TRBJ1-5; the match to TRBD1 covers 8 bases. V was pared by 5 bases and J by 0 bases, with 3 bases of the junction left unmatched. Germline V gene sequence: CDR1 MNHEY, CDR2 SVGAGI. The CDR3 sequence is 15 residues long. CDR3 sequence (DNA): TGTGCCAGCAGTCATACAGGGGGTAGCAATCAGCCCCAGCATTTT. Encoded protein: CASSHTGGSNQPQHF.

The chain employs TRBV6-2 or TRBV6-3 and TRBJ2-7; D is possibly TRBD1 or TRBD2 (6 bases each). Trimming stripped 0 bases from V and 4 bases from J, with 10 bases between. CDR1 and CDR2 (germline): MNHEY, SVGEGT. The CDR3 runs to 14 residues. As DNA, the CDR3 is TGTGCCAGCAGTTACTCCGGGGGCCATTACGAGCAGTACTTC. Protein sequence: CASSYSGGHYEQYF.

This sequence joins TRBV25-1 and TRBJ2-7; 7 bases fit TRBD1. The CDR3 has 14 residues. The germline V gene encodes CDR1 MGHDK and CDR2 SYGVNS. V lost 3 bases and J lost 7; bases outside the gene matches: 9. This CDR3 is CASSDPGQRLEQYF. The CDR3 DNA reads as TGTGCCAGCAGTGACCCGGGACAGCGCTTAGAGCAGTACTTC.

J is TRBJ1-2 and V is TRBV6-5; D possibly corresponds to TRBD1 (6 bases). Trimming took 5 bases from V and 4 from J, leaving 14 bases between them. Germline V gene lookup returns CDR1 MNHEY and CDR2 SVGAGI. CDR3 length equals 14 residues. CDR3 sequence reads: CASSRTVEIYGYTF. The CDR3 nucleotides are TGTGCCAGCAGTAGGACAGTGGAGATCTATGGCTACACCTTC.

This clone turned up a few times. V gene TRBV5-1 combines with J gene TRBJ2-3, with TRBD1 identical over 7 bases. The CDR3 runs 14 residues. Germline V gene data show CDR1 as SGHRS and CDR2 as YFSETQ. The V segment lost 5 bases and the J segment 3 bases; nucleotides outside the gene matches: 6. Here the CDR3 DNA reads TGCGCCAGCAGTCGGGACAGAGGAACAGATACGCAGTATTTT. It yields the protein CASSRDRGTDTQYF.

This chain's CDR3 is CASRKRFDTGELFF. The CDR3 DNA reads TGTGCCAGCAGGAAACGGTTCGACACCGGGGAGCTGTTTTTT. The V and J genes are TRBV2 and TRBJ2-2; D is unresolved. The CDR3 extends over 14 amino acids. CDR1 and CDR2 (germline): SNHLY, FYNNEI. Trimming shortened V by 6 bases and J by 3 bases, and 11 bases separated the two germline ends.

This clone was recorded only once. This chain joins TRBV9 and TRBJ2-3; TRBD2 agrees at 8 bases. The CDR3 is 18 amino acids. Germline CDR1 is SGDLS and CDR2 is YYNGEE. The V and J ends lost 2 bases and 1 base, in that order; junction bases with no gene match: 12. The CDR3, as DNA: TGTGCCAGCAGCGTGGGAAGCGGGGGCGCGGGTGGCACAGATACGCAGTATTTT. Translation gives CASSVGSGGAGGTDTQYF.

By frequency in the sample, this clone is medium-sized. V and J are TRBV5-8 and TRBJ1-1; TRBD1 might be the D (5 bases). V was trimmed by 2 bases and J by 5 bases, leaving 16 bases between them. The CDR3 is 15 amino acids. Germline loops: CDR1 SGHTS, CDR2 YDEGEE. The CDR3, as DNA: TGTGCCAGCAGCTTTGTTCAGGGACCGGCGACTGAAGCTTTCTTT. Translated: CASSFVQGPATEAFF.

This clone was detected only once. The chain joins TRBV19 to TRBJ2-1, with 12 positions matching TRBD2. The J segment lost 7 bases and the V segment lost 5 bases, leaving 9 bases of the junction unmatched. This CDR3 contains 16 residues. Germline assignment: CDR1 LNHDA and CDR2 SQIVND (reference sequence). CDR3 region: CASSASGRASVNEQFF. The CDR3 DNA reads TGTGCCAGTAGTGCTAGCGGGAGGGCCTCTGTGAATGAGCAGTTCTTC.

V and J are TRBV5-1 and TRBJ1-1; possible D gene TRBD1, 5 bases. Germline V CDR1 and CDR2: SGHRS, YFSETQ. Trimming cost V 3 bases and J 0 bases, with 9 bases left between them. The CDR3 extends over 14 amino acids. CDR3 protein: CASSSPGLNTEAFF. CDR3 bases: TGCGCCAGCAGCTCGCCGGGACTGAACACTGAAGCTTTCTTT.

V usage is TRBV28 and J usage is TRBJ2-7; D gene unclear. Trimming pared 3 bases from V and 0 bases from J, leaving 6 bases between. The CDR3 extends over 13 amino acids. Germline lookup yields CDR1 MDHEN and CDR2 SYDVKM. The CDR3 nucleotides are TGTGCCAGCAGTTTTCCCGGCTCCTACGAGCAGTACTTC. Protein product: CASSFPGSYEQYF.

CDR3 DNA: TGTGCCAGCAGTTCCCTAGGGGCGTCAAGAGATACGCAGTATTTT. Amino acid sequence: CASSSLGASRDTQYF. The rearrangement uses TRBV6-5 and TRBJ2-3, with D possibly matching TRBD1 (5 bases). This CDR3 has 15 residues. V dropped 4 bases and J dropped 5 bases, with 16 bases sitting between them. Looked up from germline, CDR1 is MNHEY and CDR2 is SVGAGI.

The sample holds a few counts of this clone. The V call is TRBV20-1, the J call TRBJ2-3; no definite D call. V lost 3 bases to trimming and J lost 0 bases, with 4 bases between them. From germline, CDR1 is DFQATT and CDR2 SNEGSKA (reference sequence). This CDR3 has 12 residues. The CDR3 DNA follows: TGCAGTGCTAGTTCGAGCACAGATACGCAGTATTTT. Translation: CSASSSTDTQYF.

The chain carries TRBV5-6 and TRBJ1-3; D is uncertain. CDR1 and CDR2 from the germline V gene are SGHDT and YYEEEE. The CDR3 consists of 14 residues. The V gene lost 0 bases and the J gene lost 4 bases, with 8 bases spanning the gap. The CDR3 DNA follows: TGTGCCAGCAGCTTGGATCCGGGAGGAAACACCATATATTTT. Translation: CASSLDPGGNTIYF.

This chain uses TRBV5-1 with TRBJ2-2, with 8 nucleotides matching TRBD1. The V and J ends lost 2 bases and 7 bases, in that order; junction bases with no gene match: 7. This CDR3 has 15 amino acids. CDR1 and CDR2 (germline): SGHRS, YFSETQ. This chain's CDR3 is CASSFHDRGGGELFF. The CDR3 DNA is TGCGCCAGCAGCTTCCACGACAGGGGCGGCGGGGAGCTGTTTTTT.

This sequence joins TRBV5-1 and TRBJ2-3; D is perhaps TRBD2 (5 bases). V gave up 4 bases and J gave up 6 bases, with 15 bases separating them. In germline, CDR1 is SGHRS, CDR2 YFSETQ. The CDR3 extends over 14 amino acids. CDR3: CASSPPGIADTQYF. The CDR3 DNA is TGCGCCAGCAGCCCACCCGGGATCGCGGATACGCAGTATTTT.

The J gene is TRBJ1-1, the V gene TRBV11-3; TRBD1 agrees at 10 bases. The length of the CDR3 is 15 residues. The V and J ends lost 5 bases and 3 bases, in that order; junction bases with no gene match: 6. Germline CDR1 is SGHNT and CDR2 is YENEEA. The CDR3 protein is CASSQGTGADTEAFF. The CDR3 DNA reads TGTGCCAGCAGCCAAGGGACAGGGGCGGACACTGAAGCTTTCTTT.

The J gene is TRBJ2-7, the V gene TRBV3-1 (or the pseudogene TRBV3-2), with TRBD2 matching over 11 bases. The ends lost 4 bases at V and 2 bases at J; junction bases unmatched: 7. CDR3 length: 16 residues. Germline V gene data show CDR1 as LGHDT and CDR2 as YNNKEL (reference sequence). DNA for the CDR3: TGTGCCAGCAGCCGCCGCACTAGCGGGAGCCCCTACGAGCAGTACTTC. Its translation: CASSRRTSGSPYEQYF.

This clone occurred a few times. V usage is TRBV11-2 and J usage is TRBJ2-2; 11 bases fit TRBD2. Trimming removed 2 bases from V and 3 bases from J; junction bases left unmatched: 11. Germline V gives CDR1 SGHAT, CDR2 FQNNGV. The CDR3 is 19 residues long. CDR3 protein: CASSLTISGRAGDTGELFF. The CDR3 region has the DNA TGTGCCAGCAGCTTAACTATTAGCGGGAGGGCCGGGGACACCGGGGAGCTGTTTTTT.

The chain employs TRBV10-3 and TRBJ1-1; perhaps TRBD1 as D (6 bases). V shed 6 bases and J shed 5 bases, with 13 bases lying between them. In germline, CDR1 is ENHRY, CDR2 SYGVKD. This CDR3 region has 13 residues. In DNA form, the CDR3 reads TGTGCCATCAGCAGCAGGGGTGGGACTGAAGCTTTCTTT. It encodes CAISSRGGTEAFF.

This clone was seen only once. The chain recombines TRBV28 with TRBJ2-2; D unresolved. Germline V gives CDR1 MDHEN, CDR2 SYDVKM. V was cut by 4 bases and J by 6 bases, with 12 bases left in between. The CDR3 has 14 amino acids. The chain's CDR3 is CASSSPELAGELFF. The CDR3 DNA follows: TGTGCCAGCAGTTCGCCGGAACTGGCCGGGGAGCTGTTTTTT.

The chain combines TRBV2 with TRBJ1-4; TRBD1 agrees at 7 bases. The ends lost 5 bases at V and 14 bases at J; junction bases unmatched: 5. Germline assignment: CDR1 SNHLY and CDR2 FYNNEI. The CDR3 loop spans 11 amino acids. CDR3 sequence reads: CASSSTGDLFF. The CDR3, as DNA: TGTGCCAGCAGTAGTACAGGGGATCTGTTTTTT.

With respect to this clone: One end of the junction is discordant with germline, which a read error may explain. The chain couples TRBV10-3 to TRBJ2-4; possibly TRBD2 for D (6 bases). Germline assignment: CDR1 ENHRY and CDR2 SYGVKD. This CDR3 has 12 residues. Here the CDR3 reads CAISEPTGGRRF. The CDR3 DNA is TGTGCCATCAGTGAGCCCACCGGGGGTCGGAGGTTC.

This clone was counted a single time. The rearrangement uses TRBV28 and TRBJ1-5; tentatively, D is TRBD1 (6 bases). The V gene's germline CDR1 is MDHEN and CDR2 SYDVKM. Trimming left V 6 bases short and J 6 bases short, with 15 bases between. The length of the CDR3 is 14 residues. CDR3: CASSWGAVGQPQHF. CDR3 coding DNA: TGTGCCAGCAGCTGGGGGGCGGTTGGTCAGCCCCAGCATTTT.

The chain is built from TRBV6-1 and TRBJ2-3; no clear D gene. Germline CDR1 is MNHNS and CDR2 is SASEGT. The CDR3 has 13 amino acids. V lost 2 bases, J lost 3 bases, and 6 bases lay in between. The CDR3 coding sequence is TGTGCCAGCAGTGAACTGGCGACAGATACGCAGTATTTT. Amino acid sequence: CASSELATDTQYF.

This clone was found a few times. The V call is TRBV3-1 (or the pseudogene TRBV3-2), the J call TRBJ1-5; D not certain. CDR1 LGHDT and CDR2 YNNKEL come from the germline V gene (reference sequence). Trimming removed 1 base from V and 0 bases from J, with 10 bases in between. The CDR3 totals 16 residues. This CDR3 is CASSQGKWDSNQPQHF. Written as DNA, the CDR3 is TGTGCCAGCAGCCAAGGGAAATGGGATAGCAATCAGCCCCAGCATTTT.

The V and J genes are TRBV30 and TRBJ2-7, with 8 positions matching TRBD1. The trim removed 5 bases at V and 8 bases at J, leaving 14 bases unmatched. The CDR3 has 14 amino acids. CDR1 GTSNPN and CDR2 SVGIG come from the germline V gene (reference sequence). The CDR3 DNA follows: TGTGCCTGGCTTTCCCAGGGGGCCTATAGTAAGCAGTACTTC. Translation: CAWLSQGAYSKQYF.

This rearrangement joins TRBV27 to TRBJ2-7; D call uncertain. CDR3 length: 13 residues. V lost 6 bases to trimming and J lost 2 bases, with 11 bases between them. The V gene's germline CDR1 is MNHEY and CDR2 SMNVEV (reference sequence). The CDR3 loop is CASRNSGPYEQYF. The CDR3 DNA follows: TGTGCCAGCAGAAATAGTGGGCCCTACGAGCAGTACTTC.